The 32 T cell receptor beta chains listed next were all sequenced from one sample in a study of memory CD8 T cells in hepatitis C reinfection. Time point given: late/post reinfection, 12 to 24 weeks after detection. No in vitro expansion preceded TCR sequencing of the sorted cells. Repertoires were generated with immunoSEQ multiplex PCR, while TCRdb's copy carries only in-frame clones and drops some. Of about 50,000 clones listed, roughly nine tenths are singletons. Sequencing input: naive CD8+ T cells sorted from blood. The source is a man aged 18 to 35 with hepatitis C virus infection.

The rearrangement uses TRBV4-1 and TRBJ2-2; TRBD1 might be the D (5 bases). Germline-derived CDR1 and CDR2 are MGHRA and YSYEKL. Trimming shortened V by 0 bases and J by 5 bases, and 10 bases separated the two germline ends. The CDR3 covers 15 residues. CDR3 sequence reads: CASSQEGAGTGELFF. The CDR3 nucleotides read TGCGCCAGCAGCCAAGAAGGAGCAGGGACCGGGGAGCTGTTTTTT.

The V call is TRBV7-9, the J call TRBJ1-4; D is unresolved. The ends were cut back, 5 bases at V and 7 bases at J, with 11 bases in the middle. The CDR3 length is 13 residues. Germline CDR1 and CDR2: SEHNR and FQNEAQ (reference sequence). The CDR3 DNA reads TGTGCCAGCAGCCCCCGTGGGAGTGAAAAACTGTTTTTT. Translated: CASSPRGSEKLFF.

This clone has more than one count but fewer than ten. This chain uses TRBV28 with TRBJ1-4; the match to TRBD1 covers 8 bases. Trimming cost V 6 bases and J 6 bases; bases outside gene matches: 6. This CDR3 spans 14 amino acids. Looked up from germline, CDR1 is MDHEN and CDR2 is SYDVKM. The CDR3 protein is CASSHRTGHEKLFF. The CDR3 DNA follows: TGTGCCAGCAGCCACCGGACAGGGCATGAAAAACTGTTTTTT.

The gene calls are TRBV19 and TRBJ2-1, with 7 bases identical to TRBD2. The trim removed 3 bases at V and 7 bases at J, leaving 3 bases unmatched. Germline V gene sequence: CDR1 LNHDA, CDR2 SQIVND (reference sequence). The CDR3 has 13 residues. The CDR3 sequence is CASSMGLQNEQFF. In DNA, the CDR3 is TGTGCCAGTAGTATGGGACTACAGAATGAGCAGTTCTTC.

The chain recombines TRBV6-6 with TRBJ1-1, with D maybe TRBD1 (6 bases). The CDR3 consists of 15 residues. Deletions cut 0 bases from V and 6 bases from J, with 14 bases between. Germline assignment: CDR1 MNHNY and CDR2 SVGAGI (reference sequence). The CDR3 DNA reads as TGTGCCAGCAGTTACTCGGCGACAGGTGACGCTGAAGCTTTCTTT. Translation: CASSYSATGDAEAFF.

CDR3: CASSFGGPDEAFF. The CDR3 region has the DNA TGTGCCAGCAGTTTCGGGGGTCCGGATGAAGCTTTCTTT. V usage is TRBV6-5 and J usage is TRBJ1-1, with D possibly being TRBD1 (5 bases). CDR3 length equals 13 residues. Germline-derived CDR1 and CDR2 are MNHEY and SVGAGI. V was shortened by 4 bases and J by 7 bases, with 13 bases between the two germline ends.

The chain is built from TRBV7-9 and TRBJ2-1, with 9 positions matching TRBD2. This CDR3 comprises 16 residues. Trimming took 4 bases from V and 1 from J; bases not matched to a gene: 5. Germline V gene lookup returns CDR1 SEHNR and CDR2 FQNEAQ (reference sequence). The CDR3 protein is CASSSAGGLSYNEQFF. In DNA form, the CDR3 reads TGTGCCAGCAGCTCGGCGGGGGGGCTATCCTACAATGAGCAGTTCTTC. Full variable domain (missing parts from reference TRBV7-9 and TRBJ2-1): DTGVSQNPRHKITKRGQNVTFRCDPISEHNRLYWYRQTLGQGPEFLTYFQNEAQLEKSRLLSDRFSAERPKGSFSTLEIQRTEQGDSAMYLCASSSAGGLSYNEQFFGPGTRLTVL.

The chain carries TRBV11-3 and TRBJ2-2; 12 bases agree with TRBD2. Germline lookup yields CDR1 SGHNT and CDR2 YENEEA. Germline trimming cut 5 bases from V and 4 bases from J; bases unmatched to any gene: 8. This CDR3 has 17 residues. The chain's CDR3 is CASSARLAGEGTGELFF. The CDR3 nucleotides are TGTGCCAGCAGCGCAAGACTAGCGGGAGAAGGCACCGGGGAGCTGTTTTTT.

Only a few counts were recorded for this clone. This chain uses TRBV4-1 with TRBJ2-7; TRBD2 agrees at 9 bases. CDR3 length: 13 residues. Looked up from germline, CDR1 is MGHRA and CDR2 is YSYEKL. J gave up 7 bases and V 4 bases, and 5 bases lay outside the gene matches. The CDR3 here is CASSLRLAEEQYF. CDR3 DNA sequence: TGCGCCAGCAGCCTGCGACTAGCGGAGGAGCAGTACTTC.

The chain recombines TRBV9 with TRBJ2-3; TRBD1 might be the D (6 bases). CDR3 size: 16 residues. With 2 bases removed from V and 0 bases from J, the gap between germline ends came to 13 bases. The V gene's germline CDR1 is SGDLS and CDR2 YYNGEE. Here the CDR3 DNA reads TGTGCCAGCAGCGTCAACCGGGACACGAGCACAGATACGCAGTATTTT. Its protein is CASSVNRDTSTDTQYF.

The V gene is TRBV7-9, the J gene TRBJ2-3; TRBD1 matches 9 bases. The V segment lost 0 bases and the J segment 3 bases; nucleotides outside the gene matches: 13. Germline V CDR1 and CDR2: SEHNR, FQNEAQ (reference sequence). The CDR3 extends over 19 amino acids. This CDR3 reads CASSLAGSWTGDGTDTQYF. The CDR3 nucleotides are TGTGCCAGCAGCTTAGCCGGTAGTTGGACAGGGGATGGGACAGATACGCAGTATTTT.

V gene TRBV4-1 combines with J gene TRBJ1-5; D not resolved. Germline CDR1 reads MGHRA; CDR2 reads YSYEKL. The ends were cut back, 0 bases at V and 6 bases at J, with 12 bases in the middle. The CDR3 covers 15 residues. CDR3 region: CASSQDDGTGQPQHF. DNA of the CDR3: TGCGCCAGCAGCCAAGATGACGGCACGGGTCAGCCCCAGCATTTT.

The chain employs TRBV28 and TRBJ2-7, with TRBD2 identical over 8 bases. The trim removed 7 bases at V and 3 bases at J, leaving 14 bases unmatched. Germline V CDR1 and CDR2: MDHEN, SYDVKM. This CDR3 spans 16 amino acids. CDR3 residues: CASTRGSGSRRYEQYF. The CDR3 DNA follows: TGTGCCAGCACGAGAGGGAGCGGGAGTAGACGCTACGAGCAGTACTTC.

The rearrangement joins TRBV13 to TRBJ1-1, with D tentatively TRBD1 (5 bases). Per germline, CDR1 PRHDT and CDR2 FYEKMQ (reference sequence). V shed 2 bases and J shed 2 bases, with 6 bases lying between them. This CDR3 comprises 13 residues. The CDR3 here is CASSLRGNTEAFF. CDR3 DNA sequence: TGTGCCAGCAGCTTAAGGGGAAACACTGAAGCTTTCTTT.

This clone was found once. This chain links TRBV7-9 with TRBJ2-7, with 9 positions matching TRBD1. CDR1 SEHNR and CDR2 FQNEAQ come from the germline V gene (reference sequence). The V segment lost 4 bases and the J segment 5 bases; nucleotides outside the gene matches: 9. This CDR3 comprises 15 residues. CDR3 sequence (DNA): TGTGCCAGCAGCTACACAGGGGGCACTAACGACGAGCAGTACTTC. This encodes CASSYTGGTNDEQYF.

The V and J genes are TRBV7-3 and TRBJ2-1, with 10 bases identical to TRBD2. Unmatched junction bases numbered 4, after V lost 3 bases and J lost 8 bases. From germline, CDR1 is SGHTA and CDR2 FQGTGA. The CDR3 is 14 amino acids. The CDR3 region has the DNA TGTGCCAGCAGCTTTCTAGCGGGAGTGGATGAGCAGTTCTTC. Its translation is CASSFLAGVDEQFF.

The CDR3 bases are TGCGCCAGCAGTGAGGGGCTCAATCAGCCCCAGCATTTT. It yields the protein CASSEGLNQPQHF. The V and J genes are TRBV10-2 and TRBJ1-5; D unresolved. V lost 2 bases, J lost 3 bases, and 5 bases lay in between. CDR3 length equals 13 residues. Germline V CDR1 and CDR2: WSHSY, SAAADI.

The gene calls are TRBV7-9 and TRBJ2-3; 15 nucleotides match TRBD2. V dropped 5 bases and J dropped 0; count of bases not matched to a gene: 6. This CDR3 is built from 18 residues. Looked up from germline, CDR1 is SEHNR and CDR2 is FQNEAQ (reference sequence). DNA for the CDR3: TGTGCCAGCAGCCACGGGACTAGCGGGGGGACTAGCACAGATACGCAGTATTTT. Translation gives CASSHGTSGGTSTDTQYF.

In DNA form, the CDR3 reads TGCGCCAGCAGCGGGACAGGGGTCCTCCAAGAGACCCAGTACTTC. Translated: CASSGTGVLQETQYF. The chain couples TRBV5-1 to TRBJ2-5; 10 bases fit TRBD1. Germline CDR1 reads SGHRS; CDR2 reads YFSETQ. V dropped 4 bases and J dropped 1; count of bases not matched to a gene: 4. This CDR3 comprises 15 residues.

This clone came up once. CDR3 amino acids: CASSMIGPAGYTF. CDR3 bases: TGTGCCAGTAGTATGATCGGTCCTGCCGGCTACACCTTC. The chain uses TRBV19 and TRBJ1-2, with D unclear. The CDR3 spans 13 residues. From germline, CDR1 is LNHDA and CDR2 SQIVND (reference sequence). V was shortened by 3 bases and J by 8 bases, with 13 bases between the two germline ends.

The rearrangement uses TRBV27 and TRBJ2-5, with D perhaps matching TRBD2 (5 bases). V dropped 7 bases and J dropped 7 bases, with 16 bases sitting between them. Germline CDR1 and CDR2: MNHEY and SMNVEV (reference sequence). The CDR3 loop spans 13 amino acids. CDR3 residues: CASMISLAGTQYF. The CDR3 nucleotides are TGTGCCAGCATGATCTCCTTGGCGGGGACCCAGTACTTC.

The chain has TRBV2 and TRBJ1-5, with D perhaps matching TRBD1 (6 bases). There are 14 residues in the CDR3. Trimming shortened V by 5 bases and J by 3 bases, and 11 bases separated the two germline ends. CDR1 is SNHLY, CDR2 FYNNEI, per germline. The CDR3 loop reads CASSPDRNNQPQHF. The CDR3 nucleotides read TGTGCCAGCAGTCCCGACAGGAACAATCAGCCCCAGCATTTT. Full variable domain (rest looked up from reference TRBV2 and TRBJ1-5): EPEVTQTPSHQVTQMGQEVILRCVPISNHLYFYWYRQILGQKVEFLVSFYNNEISEKSEIFDDQFSVERPDGSNFTLKIRSTKLEDSAMYFCASSPDRNNQPQHFGDGTRLSIL.

This CDR3 is CASSDPGIDNEQFF. CDR3 nucleotides: TGTGCCAGCAGTGATCCCGGTATCGACAATGAGCAGTTCTTC. The V and J genes are TRBV25-1 and TRBJ2-1, with D uncertain. Trimming left V 3 bases short and J 5 bases short, with 11 bases between. The CDR3 is made up of 14 amino acids. Germline V CDR1 and CDR2: MGHDK, SYGVNS.

The genes are TRBV4-1 and TRBJ1-2; 9 nucleotides match TRBD1. J lost 3 bases, V lost 0 bases, and 8 bases had no gene match. The germline CDR1 and CDR2 sequences are MGHRA and YSYEKL. CDR3 length equals 17 residues. This CDR3 reads CASSQDGGQGIDYGYTF. DNA of the CDR3: TGCGCCAGCAGCCAAGACGGGGGACAGGGAATTGACTATGGCTACACCTTC.

The chain is built from TRBV7-9 and TRBJ1-2; D call uncertain. The CDR3 totals 14 residues. The germline gives CDR1 SEHNR, CDR2 FQNEAQ (reference sequence). With 2 bases removed from V and 6 bases from J, the gap between germline ends came to 13 bases. The CDR3 loop reads CASSLPEHKDGYTF. The CDR3 coding sequence is TGTGCCAGCAGCTTACCTGAACACAAAGATGGCTACACCTTC.

This rearrangement joins TRBV27 to TRBJ2-7; a weak D match, TRBD1 (5 bases). Trimming left V 4 bases short and J 4 bases short, with 11 bases between. Germline values: CDR1 MNHEY, CDR2 SMNVEV (reference sequence). The CDR3 has 13 amino acids. The CDR3 DNA reads TGTGCCAGCAGTTGGGGCAGGGCGTACGAGCAGTACTTC. Amino acid sequence: CASSWGRAYEQYF.

V gene TRBV11-2 combines with J gene TRBJ2-1, with D maybe TRBD2 (6 bases). From germline, CDR1 is SGHAT and CDR2 FQNNGV. V gave up 5 bases and J gave up 0 bases, with 11 bases separating them. This CDR3 contains 15 residues. CDR3 nucleotide sequence: TGTGCCAGCAGCCCTCCGGGACTCTCCTACAATGAGCAGTTCTTC. Protein sequence: CASSPPGLSYNEQFF.

V usage is TRBV10-2 and J usage is TRBJ1-3, with no clear D. The CDR3 totals 13 residues. Germline-derived CDR1 and CDR2 are WSHSY and SAAADI. Trimming removed 5 bases at V and 3 bases at J, with 8 bases between. CDR3 region: CASSSVNGNTIYF. The CDR3 DNA reads TGCGCCAGCAGTTCGGTAAATGGAAACACCATATATTTT.

This clone appeared once. This sequence joins TRBV10-3 and TRBJ1-2; D unclear. CDR1 and CDR2 (germline): ENHRY, SYGVKD. This CDR3 has 14 amino acids. V was clipped by 3 bases and J by 4 bases, with 12 bases between them. CDR3 region: CAISDQESVYGYTF. CDR3 bases: TGTGCCATCAGTGATCAGGAATCCGTCTATGGCTACACCTTC.

This chain joins TRBV5-1 and TRBJ2-2; the match to TRBD2 covers 10 bases. Losses at the gene ends were 0 bases for V and 4 bases for J; bases not matched to a gene: 12. The germline V gene has CDR1 SGHRS and CDR2 YFSETQ. The CDR3 length is 19 residues. This CDR3 reads CASSLAAEWTSGITGELFF. In DNA form, the CDR3 reads TGCGCCAGCAGCTTGGCCGCAGAATGGACTAGCGGTATCACCGGGGAGCTGTTTTTT.

The rearrangement links TRBV6-5 to TRBJ1-2; tentatively, D is TRBD1 (5 bases). CDR3 size: 13 residues. Germline V gives CDR1 MNHEY, CDR2 SVGAGI. The V gene lost 4 bases and the J gene lost 6 bases, with 12 bases spanning the gap. In nucleotides, the CDR3 is TGTGCCAGCAGTTTCGACAGCCAAAATGGCTACACCTTC. Translated, it gives CASSFDSQNGYTF.

The chain joins TRBV7-9 to TRBJ2-5; TRBD2 agrees at 13 bases. This CDR3 is 16 amino acids long. Trimming cost V 4 bases and J 5 bases; bases outside gene matches: 7. Germline V gene sequence: CDR1 SEHNR, CDR2 FQNEAQ (reference sequence). CDR3: CASSSGTSGILETQYF. The CDR3 DNA reads TGTGCCAGCAGCTCCGGGACTAGCGGGATCTTGGAGACCCAGTACTTC.